The TCR beta chain under discussion was sequenced for a study of blood T cell repertoires in COVID-19 (TCRdb year 2020). Regarding the research as a whole: Samples covering the acute and convalescent phases of COVID-19 were provided by collaborators in the United States, Italy and Spain. Sample metadata almost always included a de-identified subject ID, COVID-19 status, age in years and sex. Samples came from the ongoing ImmuneRACE study (first 160 participants) plus 1,254 subjects from 6 global collaborators. Subjects who had been exposed to COVID-19, were actively infected with it, or had recovered from it provided the deeply sampled blood TCRbeta repertoires that made up the dataset. The repertoires were made available in a free public database intended to serve as a resource for research on the immune response to SARS-CoV-2. The prospective study material was composed of cDNA or gDNA derived from T cells, B-cell-depleted T cells, or PBMCs. Where HLA class I and class II types were available, the types were taken from metadata supplied by the sample provider, not from assay-based typing. Paper-wide results and their limitations: The quantity of clinical and demographic metadata differed by source and by participant and was supplied without curation.

Collaborating institutions collected whole blood in K2EDTA tubes following their own protocols. For TCRbeta analysis, collaborators shipped samples as frozen whole blood, isolated PBMCs, or DNA extracted from either of those sample types. This clone was seen more than once but under ten times. This clone's antigen is unknown. Per-base qualities were not stored, and no clone one base away is much larger. V is cut by 0 bases and J by 5 bases, and the space between the germline ends is 10 bases. The CDR3, from cysteine to phenylalanine, totals 14 residues. Only the CDR3 region is kept as DNA, spanning 42 bases read in frame from base 1. CDR1 LGHNA and CDR2 YSLEER are derived from the germline V gene. The immunoSEQ Assay, a bias-controlled multiplex PCR, was used to amplify TCRbeta CDR3 regions from genomic DNA. Processing in the source paper ran as follows. Within the assay, amplification of reference gene primers was used to estimate how many nucleated cells each sample contained. To quantify the absolute abundance of each unique TCRbeta CDR3 rearrangement, sequence reads were collapsed and filtered. For each sample, productive Simpson clonality was calculated by taking the square root of Simpson's diversity index across productive rearrangements. TCRdb carries this immuneACCESS record with in-frame sequences only. Its versions omit some clonotypes, under half of them owing to an unresolved V gene in the studies checked, with the rest unexplained. V, J and clone size reflect that table, while D and trimming were determined from the DNA. The table for this sample lists 150,000 to 200,000 clones; 78% of them were counted only once. The biggest ten clones account for approximately 2.9% of the sample.

The sample consisted of peripheral blood. This receptor was identified in a woman older than 75 with active or convalescent COVID-19. The chain is encoded by TRBV4-3 joined to TRBJ2-5; TRBD2 is a possible D gene, resting on 6 matching bases. The bases are TGCGCCAGCAGCCAAGAGCGGGGCTGGGAGACCCAGTACTTC. Translation gives CASSQERGWETQYF.